Listed below are T cell receptor beta chains from one sample, sequenced in a study of T cells in Graves' hyperthyroidism and ophthalmopathy. TCRdb independently ran MiXCR on the multiplex PCR reads; one entry per CDR3 protein. The sample holds about 640,000 distinct CDR3 sequences, about a fifth seen once. What was sequenced was blood. The receptors were gathered from a man younger than 45 with Graves' ophthalmopathy. CDR3s leave out the opening cysteine and the closing phenylalanine or tryptophan.

V gene	J gene	CDR3 protein
TRBV29-1	TRBJ1-1	SVGGWLGANTEAF
TRBV12-3/TRBV12-4	TRBJ2-7	ASSPSTREQY
TRBV20-1	TRBJ2-7	SAIQGARNEQY
TRBV7-3	TRBJ2-7	ASSLNGAGTYEQY
TRBV27	TRBJ1-2	ASSRDRALYGYT
TRBV7-9	TRBJ1-4	ASSQDRKNEKLF
TRBV6-1	TRBJ2-6	ASTPAGGYPGANVLT
TRBV27	TRBJ2-1	ASSLGTRGWNEQF
TRBV7-9	TRBJ2-2	ASSLAGQGSTGELF
TRBV28	TRBJ2-1	ASSITYNEQF
TRBV10-3	TRBJ2-1	AINSGSGRTDEQF
TRBV5-1	TRBJ1-1	ASSLRDVNTEAF
TRBV5-1	TRBJ2-3	ASSLAFDPGSDTQY
TRBV25-1	TRBJ2-2	ASSDEYTGELF
TRBV12-3/TRBV12-4	TRBJ1-5	ASSLNQGQPQH
TRBV4-2	TRBJ2-2	ASSPGTSENTGELF
TRBV7-8	TRBJ2-1	ASSLMAGVHNEQF
TRBV14	TRBJ2-6	ASSQTPGANVLT
TRBV12-3/TRBV12-4	TRBJ1-5	ASSMGDVELNQPQH
TRBV3-2	TRBJ2-5	ASSQDRLLPPETQY
TRBV5-1	TRBJ2-7	ASSMPGSSYEQY
TRBV5-1	TRBJ2-7	ASSLGTQLAGSYEQY
TRBV12-3/TRBV12-4	TRBJ2-2	ASSLTASGHTGELF
TRBV15	TRBJ2-3	ATSSQRQGGTDTQY
TRBV30	TRBJ1-2	AWSISGTDNYGYT
TRBV5-6	TRBJ2-1	ASSLWDRGNNEQF
TRBV6-5	TRBJ2-7	ASFSRSYYEQY
TRBV3-1	TRBJ2-7	ASSQDSGGIYEQY
TRBV10-3	TRBJ1-4	AISERNNEKLF
TRBV15	TRBJ2-5	ATSRDRETQY
TRBV10-1	TRBJ2-6	ASSPGLGGAGANVLT
TRBV12-3/TRBV12-4	TRBJ2-2	ASSFRQYTGELF
TRBV28	TRBJ2-7	ASTWRGQGSYEQY
TRBV11-3	TRBJ2-7	ASSLGQGLDEQY
TRBV6-1	TRBJ1-1	ASSESPRGNTEAF
TRBV10-3	TRBJ2-2	AISELGDGGELF